This T cell receptor beta chain was captured in a study of T cells in Graves' hyperthyroidism and ophthalmopathy. In its sample, this clonotype was seen many times. Researchers amplified the TCR beta CDR3 regions from RNA transcripts. The HTBI primer set drove a first-round RT-PCR of the TCR CDR3. TCRdb recomputed calls from the multiplex PCR reads with MiXCR, one row per CDR3 protein. The sample contains 450,000 to 700,000 distinct CDR3 sequences, about 43% of which appear only once. Clinical symptoms, serum thyroxine, TRAb, thyroid ultrasound and orbital computed tomography established diagnosis. From germline, CDR1 is SEHNR and CDR2 FQNEAQ (reference sequence). The CDR3 extends over 14 amino acids. V was pared by 5 bases and J by 8 bases, with 15 bases between.

The receptor was derived from an adult woman with Graves' disease, either hyperthyroidism or ophthalmopathy (not recorded which). The sample comprised peripheral blood or thyroid tissue (not recorded which). The chain uses TRBV7-9 and TRBJ1-4; the D is unclear. The CDR3 sequence is CASSPVEGREKLFF. CDR3 nucleotides: TGTGCCAGCAGCCCCGTGGAGGGTCGGGAAAAACTGTTTTTT. The full variable domain, rest sourced from reference TRBV7-9 and TRBJ1-4, is DTGVSQNPRHKITKRGQNVTFRCDPISEHNRLYWYRQTLGQGPEFLTYFQNEAQLEKSRLLSDRFSAERPKGSFSTLEIQRTEQGDSAMYLCASSPVEGREKLFFGSGTQLSVL.